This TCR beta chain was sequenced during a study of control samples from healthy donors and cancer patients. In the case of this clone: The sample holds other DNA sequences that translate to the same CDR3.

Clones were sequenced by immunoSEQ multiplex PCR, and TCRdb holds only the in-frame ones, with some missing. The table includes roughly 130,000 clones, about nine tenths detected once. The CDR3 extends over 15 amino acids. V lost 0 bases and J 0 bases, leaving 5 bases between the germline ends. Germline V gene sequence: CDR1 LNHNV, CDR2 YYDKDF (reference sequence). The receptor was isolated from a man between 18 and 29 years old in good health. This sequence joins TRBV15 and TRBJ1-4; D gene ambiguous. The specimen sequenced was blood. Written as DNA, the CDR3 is TGTGCCACCAGCAGAGACGGAGCAACTAATGAAAAACTGTTTTTT. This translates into CATSRDGATNEKLFF.